A single sample is the source of the 29 T cell receptor beta chains below, sequenced in a study of blood T cell repertoires in COVID-19. Repertoires were generated with immunoSEQ multiplex PCR, while TCRdb's copy carries only in-frame clones and drops some. The sample has 100,000 or so clones, around 81% seen once. Material: peripheral blood. Receptor source: a man between 60 and 70 years old with acute or convalescent COVID-19.

The rearrangement uses TRBV2 and TRBJ1-2; 7 nucleotides match TRBD1. This CDR3 contains 14 residues. V gave up 1 base and J gave up 3 bases; unmatched junction bases: 2. CDR1 SNHLY and CDR2 FYNNEI come from the germline V gene. In nucleotides, the CDR3 is TGTGCCAGCAGTGAAGAAGGGGGCTACTATGGCTACACCTTC. This translates into CASSEEGGYYGYTF.

The rearrangement joins TRBV2 to TRBJ1-2, with D possibly matching TRBD1 (6 bases). Trimming shortened V by 9 bases and J by 8 bases, and 25 bases separated the two germline ends. Germline lookup yields CDR1 SNHLY and CDR2 FYNNEI. CDR3 length equals 15 residues. In DNA form, the CDR3 reads TGTGCCAGGCGCCGACTGTTGGCCAGGGGATGGGGCTACACCTTC. It is translated as CARRRLLARGWGYTF.

V is TRBV28 and J is TRBJ2-5; D perhaps matches TRBD2 (6 bases). The CDR3 is made up of 16 amino acids. Germline V gene lookup returns CDR1 MDHEN and CDR2 SYDVKM. The V end lost 3 bases, the J end lost 10 bases, and 24 bases lay between the germline ends. CDR3 DNA sequence: TGTGCCAGCAGTTTGAGCCTTTCTAGCGCCCGTGGGGGCCAGTACTTC. Protein product: CASSLSLSSARGGQYF.

V gene TRBV5-1 combines with J gene TRBJ2-3; maybe TRBD1 (6 bases). The CDR3 is 16 residues long. Germline V gives CDR1 SGHRS, CDR2 YFSETQ. V lost 4 bases to trimming and J lost 6 bases, with 21 bases between them. CDR3 residues: CASSLGQLTTTDTQYF. Here the CDR3 DNA reads TGCGCCAGCAGCCTGGGACAACTCACGACCACGGATACGCAGTATTTT.

The chain couples TRBV9 to TRBJ1-2; 7 bases are a match to TRBD1. Germline lookup yields CDR1 SGDLS and CDR2 YYNGEE. The CDR3 extends over 14 amino acids. V was pared by 0 bases and J by 8 bases, with 7 bases of the junction left unmatched. CDR3 region: CASSVEDRIGGYTF. CDR3 in DNA: TGTGCCAGCAGCGTAGAGGACAGGATCGGAGGCTACACCTTC.

This clone came up a few times. The V call is TRBV21-1, the J call TRBJ2-1; TRBD2, as called in the table, went unchecked against the DNA. TRBV21-1 has pseudogene status. This CDR3 is 17 amino acids long. The CDR3 sequence is CASSKAFEGGSRDEQFF. CDR3 nucleotides: TGTGCCAGCAGCAAGGCATTCGAGGGAGGCAGCCGAGATGAGCAGTTCTTC.

This chain uses TRBV10-3 with TRBJ2-2; D unresolved. V was shortened by 7 bases and J by 0 bases, with 9 bases between the two germline ends. Germline values: CDR1 ENHRY, CDR2 SYGVKD. The CDR3 runs 14 residues. The CDR3 nucleotides are TGTGCCATCACGGCGGATGCGAACACCGGGGAGCTGTTTTTT. Amino acid sequence: CAITADANTGELFF.

The chain links TRBV30 to TRBJ2-2; 11 bases are a match to TRBD2. Germline CDR1 GTSNPN, CDR2 SVGIG (reference sequence). J lost 1 base, V lost 7 bases, and 8 bases had no gene match. The length of the CDR3 is 16 residues. In DNA, the CDR3 is TGTGCCTCTATTACTAGCGGGGGCGGGAACACCGGGGAGCTGTTTTTT. Translation: CASITSGGGNTGELFF.

This clone was detected only a few times. The rearrangement links TRBV5-8 to TRBJ2-2; D is ambiguous. The CDR3 extends over 12 amino acids. V gave up 0 bases and J gave up 7 bases, with 4 bases separating them. CDR1 is SGHTS and CDR2 is YDEGEE in the germline V gene. The CDR3 region has the DNA TGTGCCAGCAGCTTGGACGGCGGGGAGCTGTTTTTT. As protein: CASSLDGGELFF.

The rearrangement links TRBV14 to TRBJ2-1; 11 bases fit TRBD2. Germline loops: CDR1 SGHDN, CDR2 FVKESK. The CDR3 has 12 residues. With 4 bases clipped from V and 14 bases from J, the junction kept 4 bases outside the gene matches. The CDR3, as DNA: TGTGCCAGCAGCCCCGTGGGACTAGCGGAGTTCTTC. Protein: CASSPVGLAEFF.

The chain joins TRBV11-2 to TRBJ1-1; D may be TRBD1 (5 bases). CDR1 is SGHAT and CDR2 is FQNNGV in the germline V gene. V was pared by 1 base and J by 4 bases, with 13 bases between. This CDR3 contains 15 residues. The CDR3 nucleotides read TGTGCCAGCAGCTTAGTGGCTGGGGCTAGCACTGAAGCTTTCTTT. It codes for CASSLVAGASTEAFF.

This chain uses TRBV7-2 with TRBJ2-1; TRBD1 aligns across 8 bases. The CDR3 runs 16 residues. The V and J ends lost 3 bases and 4 bases, in that order; junction bases with no gene match: 8. Germline lookup yields CDR1 SGHTA and CDR2 FQGNSA. CDR3 nucleotides: TGTGCCAGCAGCTTTCGACAGGGGATGGGATACAATGAGCAGTTCTTC. Its protein is CASSFRQGMGYNEQFF.

The chain is built from TRBV27 and TRBJ2-4; D possibly corresponds to TRBD2 (6 bases). Germline V lookup: CDR1 MNHEY, CDR2 SMNVEV (reference sequence). The CDR3 is 14 residues long. V dropped 7 bases and J dropped 4 bases, with 14 bases sitting between them. CDR3 residues: CASTPVGGKNIQYF. The CDR3 region has the DNA TGTGCCAGCACCCCCGTGGGGGGAAAAAACATTCAGTACTTC.

The CDR3 here is CASTPTGEYEQYF. The CDR3 DNA reads as TGTGCCAGCACCCCGACAGGGGAGTACGAGCAGTACTTC. The rearrangement links TRBV6-5 to TRBJ2-7; 8 bases fit TRBD1. This CDR3 has 13 residues. The trim removed 7 bases at V and 4 bases at J, leaving 6 bases unmatched. Germline assignment: CDR1 MNHEY and CDR2 SVGAGI.

The V and J genes are TRBV30 and TRBJ2-3, with D tentatively TRBD1 (5 bases). The CDR3 contains 13 residues. Germline lookup yields CDR1 GTSNPN and CDR2 SVGIG (reference sequence). The CDR3 protein is CAWAGFFTDTQYF. DNA for the CDR3: TGTGCGTGGGCAGGGTTTTTCACAGATACGCAGTATTTT.

This chain uses TRBV29-1 with TRBJ2-7, with 10 bases aligning to TRBD1. The ends lost 3 bases at V and 2 bases at J; junction bases unmatched: 4. CDR1 and CDR2 from the germline V gene are SQVTM and ANQGSEA. The CDR3 is 14 amino acids. CDR3 in amino acids: CSVDSGQGAYEQYF. The CDR3 DNA reads TGCAGCGTTGATTCTGGACAGGGGGCCTACGAGCAGTACTTC.

This chain links TRBV24-1 with TRBJ2-3; 7 nucleotides match TRBD1. The V segment lost 8 bases and the J segment 3 bases; nucleotides outside the gene matches: 4. This CDR3 comprises 13 residues. Germline V CDR1 and CDR2: KGHDR, SFDVKD. Written as DNA, the CDR3 is TGTGCCACCAACCCCAGGGGGACAGATACGCAGTATTTT. It is translated as CATNPRGTDTQYF.

The chain recombines TRBV12-3 or TRBV12-4 with TRBJ1-2; TRBD1 is a possible D gene (6 bases). The CDR3 is made up of 12 amino acids. V was cut by 11 bases and J by 2 bases, with 12 bases left in between. CDR3 region: CASRGYNYGYTF. CDR3 coding DNA: TGTGCCTCCAGGGGCTACAACTATGGCTACACCTTC.

This clone was detected only once. This could be a read error, since a much larger clone is one nucleotide away. The sample holds other DNA sequences that translate to the same CDR3. The rearrangement uses TRBV5-1 and TRBJ2-1; TRBD1 matches 10 bases. The CDR3 totals 15 residues. Germline V CDR1 and CDR2: SGHRS, YFSETQ. V was clipped by 2 bases and J by 6 bases; unmatched bases: 5. CDR3 residues: CASSFGQGVGNEQFF. CDR3 DNA: TGCGCCAGCAGCTTCGGACAGGGGGTAGGCAATGAGCAGTTCTTC. Full variable domain (rest looked up from reference TRBV5-1 and TRBJ2-1): KAGVTQTPRYLIKTRGQQVTLSCSPISGHRSVSWYQQTPGQGLQFLFEYFSETQRNKGNFPGRFSGRQFSNSRSEMNVSTLELGDSALYLCASSFGQGVGNEQFFGPGTRLTVL.

V gene TRBV19 combines with J gene TRBJ2-3, with 14 positions matching TRBD2. In germline, CDR1 is LNHDA, CDR2 SQIVND (reference sequence). The CDR3 has 16 residues. V gave up 6 bases and J gave up 6 bases; unmatched junction bases: 8. The CDR3 is CASRTSGRAVGDTQYF. Written as DNA, the CDR3 is TGTGCCAGTAGGACTAGCGGGAGGGCGGTGGGGGATACGCAGTATTTT.

This chain connects TRBV5-4 to TRBJ2-1, with TRBD1 as a possible D gene (6 bases). The CDR3 covers 15 residues. Germline CDR1 and CDR2: SGHNT and YYREEE (reference sequence). With 1 base removed from V and 8 bases from J, the gap between germline ends came to 16 bases. The CDR3 DNA reads TGTGCCAGCAGCTTGTCCAGCGGCCAGGGGTATGAGCAGTTCTTC. It encodes CASSLSSGQGYEQFF.

The chain has TRBV6-5 and TRBJ1-3; 7 bases fit TRBD1. The CDR3 runs to 16 residues. V was clipped by 0 bases and J by 1 base; unmatched bases: 3. From germline, CDR1 is MNHEY and CDR2 SVGAGI. In DNA, the CDR3 is TGTGCCAGCAGTTACTCACCGACAGGGTCTGGAAACACCATATATTTT. Protein: CASSYSPTGSGNTIYF.

V is TRBV19 and J is TRBJ2-1; 9 bases agree with TRBD2. CDR3 length: 14 amino acids. The germline V gene has CDR1 LNHDA and CDR2 SQIVND (reference sequence). The ends lost 5 bases at V and 8 bases at J; junction bases unmatched: 7. DNA for the CDR3: TGTGCCAGTAGTTTAGCGGGAGAGAGCGATGAGCAGTTCTTC. This sequence encodes CASSLAGESDEQFF. The whole variable domain, remainder taken from reference TRBV19 and TRBJ2-1, is DGGITQSPKYLFRKEGQNVTLSCEQNLNHDAMYWYRQDPGQGLRLIYYSQIVNDFQKGDIAEGYSVSREKKESFPLTVTSAQKNPTAFYLCASSLAGESDEQFFGPGTRLTVL.

The chain recombines TRBV18 with TRBJ1-1, with TRBD1 matching over 8 bases. CDR3 length: 14 amino acids. Germline V gives CDR1 KGHSH, CDR2 LQKENI. V dropped 3 bases and J dropped 7; count of bases not matched to a gene: 7. The CDR3 DNA follows: TGTGCCAGCTCACCCGGGGACAGGATCGGTGAAGCTTTCTTT. It specifies CASSPGDRIGEAFF. Looking up the rest from reference TRBV18 and TRBJ1-1 gives the full variable domain: NAGVMQNPRHLVRRRGQEARLRCSPMKGHSHVYWYRQLPEEGLKFMVYLQKENIIDESGMPKERFSAEFPKEGPSILRIQQVVRGDSAAYFCASSPGDRIGEAFFGQGTRLTVV.

The rearrangement links TRBV6-5 to TRBJ2-7; TRBD1 matches at 7 bases. CDR3 length: 14 amino acids. The trim removed 6 bases at V and 4 bases at J, leaving 9 bases unmatched. The germline CDR1 and CDR2 sequences are MNHEY and SVGAGI. CDR3 region: CASSPTGTVYEQYV. CDR3 DNA sequence: TGTGCCAGCAGCCCGACCGGGACAGTTTACGAGCAGTACGTC.

The gene calls are TRBV5-1 and TRBJ2-5; D perhaps matches TRBD1 (6 bases). The CDR3 covers 14 residues. The V gene's germline CDR1 is SGHRS and CDR2 YFSETQ. The V gene lost 4 bases and the J gene lost 5 bases, with 15 bases spanning the gap. Here the CDR3 reads CASSRKGDEETQYF. The CDR3 DNA reads as TGCGCCAGCAGCCGGAAGGGGGACGAGGAGACCCAGTACTTC. The full variable domain, completed using reference TRBV5-1 and TRBJ2-5, is KAGVTQTPRYLIKTRGQQVTLSCSPISGHRSVSWYQQTPGQGLQFLFEYFSETQRNKGNFPGRFSGRQFSNSRSEMNVSTLELGDSALYLCASSRKGDEETQYFGPGTRLLVL.

V is TRBV6-5 and J is TRBJ1-2; 9 bases fit TRBD1. Germline V CDR1 and CDR2: MNHEY, SVGAGI. Trimming at V came to 2 bases and at J to 6 bases, leaving 4 bases not matched to a gene. This CDR3 contains 14 residues. The CDR3: CASSYTGQGDGYTF. Written as DNA, the CDR3 is TGTGCCAGCAGTTACACGGGACAGGGAGATGGCTACACCTTC.

This clone has a single count. The chain carries TRBV24-1 and TRBJ1-2; no clear D gene. Germline CDR1 reads KGHDR; CDR2 reads SFDVKD. Between the trimmed V and J ends, which lost 9 bases and 3 bases, there was a span of 16 bases. The CDR3 runs 14 residues. The CDR3 DNA sequence: TGTGCCACCTCCGGTCGGGATGCCTACTATGGCTACACCTTC. Its translation: CATSGRDAYYGYTF.

This clone was counted a single time. J is TRBJ1-5 and V is TRBV18; tentatively, D is TRBD1 (5 bases). Per the germline V gene, CDR1 is KGHSH and CDR2 is LQKENI. V lost 3 bases, J lost 7 bases, and 16 bases lay in between. CDR3 length equals 15 residues. For the CDR3, the DNA is TGTGCCAGCTCACCCACAACGGGGGGACGGCAGCCCCAGCATTTT. Its protein product is CASSPTTGGRQPQHF.